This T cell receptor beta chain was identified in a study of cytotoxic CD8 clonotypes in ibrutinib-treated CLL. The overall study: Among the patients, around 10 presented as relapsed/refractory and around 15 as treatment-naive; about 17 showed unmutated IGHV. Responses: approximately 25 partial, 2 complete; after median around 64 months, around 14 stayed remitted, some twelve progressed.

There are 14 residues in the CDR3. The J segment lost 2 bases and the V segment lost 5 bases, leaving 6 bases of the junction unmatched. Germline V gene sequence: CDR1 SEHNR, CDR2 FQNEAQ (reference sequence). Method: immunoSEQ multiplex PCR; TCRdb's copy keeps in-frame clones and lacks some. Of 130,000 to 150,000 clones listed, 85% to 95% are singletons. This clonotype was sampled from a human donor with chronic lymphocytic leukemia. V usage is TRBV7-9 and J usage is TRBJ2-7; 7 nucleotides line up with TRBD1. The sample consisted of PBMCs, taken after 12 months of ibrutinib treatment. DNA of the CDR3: TGTGCCAGCAGCCATCCCGGGACAGCCTACGAGCAGTACTTC. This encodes CASSHPGTAYEQYF.